This record looks at one T cell receptor beta chain sequence and its context. V was pared by 3 bases and J by 13 bases, with 10 bases between. In germline, CDR1 is MNHNS, CDR2 SASEGT. The CDR3 loop spans 11 amino acids. This sample is drawn from a study of blood T cell repertoires in COVID-19. Study-wide background: T cells, B-cell-depleted T cells, or PBMCs supplied cDNA or gDNA.

Using immunoSEQ multiplex PCR, the repertoire was profiled, and TCRdb retains in-frame clones only, with some absent. This sample has 60,000 to 70,000 clones, with 75% to 95% found just once. The source of this sequence is a human donor with active COVID-19. The donor label of this sample is uncertain. V gene TRBV6-1 combines with J gene TRBJ2-1; possibly TRBD1 for D (6 bases). Sequencing was done on a sample of peripheral blood. The DNA for the CDR3 is TGTGCCAGCAGTGAGAACAGGGTCCAGTTCTTC. It codes for CASSENRVQFF.